This TCR beta chain was captured in a study of cytomegalovirus exposure and HLA in healthy donors. Germline V CDR1 and CDR2: SQVTM, ANQGSEA. This CDR3 has 13 residues. V dropped 3 bases and J dropped 4; count of bases not matched to a gene: 3. PCR was performed using 60 Vbeta and 13 Jbeta primers. Assay: immunoSEQ multiplex PCR; the TCRdb copy retains only in-frame clones and omits some. The sample lists about 120,000 clones; 75% were seen once. The clonotype comes from a woman in her forties or fifties in good health and CMV-seronegative. The chain combines TRBV29-1 with TRBJ1-2, with TRBD1 identical over 9 bases. The sequenced sample consisted of PBMCs. CDR3 nucleotide sequence: TGCAGCGTTGATCTGGACAGGGGCTATGGCTACACCTTC. Protein: CSVDLDRGYGYTF.